The next 25 T cell receptor beta chains were all read from a single sample in a study of control samples from healthy donors and cancer patients. The table came from immunoSEQ multiplex PCR; TCRdb's copy has only in-frame clones and leaves some out. The sample has tens of thousands of clones; approximately 84% are singletons. The material sequenced was PBMCs. These receptor sequences come from a man between 65 and 79 years old with lung cancer.

This CDR3 is CASRGHPDNQPQHF. CDR3 nucleotides: TGTGCCAGCAGGGGCCACCCGGACAATCAGCCCCAGCATTTT. This sequence joins TRBV25-1 and TRBJ1-5; D uncertain. CDR3 length equals 14 residues. Trimming shortened V by 6 bases and J by 3 bases, and 12 bases separated the two germline ends. Germline V gene data show CDR1 as MGHDK and CDR2 as SYGVNS.

The chain carries TRBV5-1 and TRBJ2-3; D is tentatively TRBD1 or TRBD2 (6 bases each). Trimming pared 4 bases from V and 4 bases from J, leaving 13 bases between. CDR1 SGHRS and CDR2 YFSETQ come from the germline V gene. The CDR3 has 14 residues. CDR3 protein: CASSPRGPPDTQYF. The CDR3 DNA sequence: TGCGCCAGCAGCCCTCGGGGGCCCCCAGATACGCAGTATTTT.

This clone was counted a single time. The chain is built from TRBV9 and TRBJ2-3; perhaps TRBD2 as D (5 bases). The CDR3 covers 16 residues. The germline CDR1 and CDR2 sequences are SGDLS and YYNGEE. The germline V and J ends were trimmed by 4 bases and 3 bases, with 18 bases remaining between them. The CDR3 reads CASSLTQGRGTDTQYF. The CDR3, as DNA: TGTGCCAGCAGCCTTACTCAAGGCCGGGGAACAGATACGCAGTATTTT.

V and J are TRBV7-3 and TRBJ1-5, with no clear D. The CDR3 extends over 17 amino acids. Germline-derived CDR1 and CDR2 are SGHTA and FQGTGA. Between the trimmed V and J ends, which lost 0 bases and 0 bases, there was a span of 12 bases. CDR3 region: CASSLTRRNYSNQPQHF. The CDR3 bases are TGTGCCAGCAGCTTAACGAGACGAAACTATAGCAATCAGCCCCAGCATTTT.

The chain is built from TRBV24-1 and TRBJ1-2; no firm D call. The CDR3 runs 14 residues. Germline values: CDR1 KGHDR, CDR2 SFDVKD. V lost 7 bases and J 2 bases, leaving 13 bases between the germline ends. The CDR3 DNA follows: TGTGCCACCAGCGGCCCTCTTCAGAACTATGGCTACACCTTC. Protein sequence: CATSGPLQNYGYTF.

CDR3 in amino acids: CADQGTGYNEQFF. The CDR3 bases are TGCGCCGACCAAGGGACAGGGTACAATGAGCAGTTCTTC. The rearrangement joins TRBV23-1 to TRBJ2-1; 9 nucleotides agree with TRBD1. TRBV23-1 is flagged as an ORF with uncertain function. The CDR3 covers 13 residues. Losses at the gene ends were 11 bases for V and 4 bases for J; bases not matched to a gene: 6.

The V call is TRBV24-1, the J call TRBJ2-3; 12 nucleotides agree with TRBD2. Per germline, CDR1 KGHDR and CDR2 SFDVKD. V lost 10 bases, J lost 2 bases, and 6 bases stayed unmatched. The CDR3 contains 15 residues. The CDR3 DNA is TGTGCCACTGCCGGACTAGCGGGGATCACAGATACGCAGTATTTT. It translates to CATAGLAGITDTQYF.

This clone was counted only a few times. The rearrangement uses TRBV6-5 and TRBJ1-4; D possibly corresponds to TRBD1 (6 bases). The V end lost 6 bases, the J end lost 4 bases, and 12 bases lay between the germline ends. Germline V lookup: CDR1 MNHEY, CDR2 SVGAGI. The length of the CDR3 is 14 residues. The CDR3 reads CASSAGVFNEKLFF. The CDR3 nucleotides are TGTGCCAGCAGCGCAGGGGTTTTTAATGAAAAACTGTTTTTT.

This clone was counted once. V and J are TRBV13 and TRBJ2-1, with D possibly being TRBD2 (5 bases). Germline-derived CDR1 and CDR2 are PRHDT and FYEKMQ (reference sequence). Trimming removed 5 bases from V and 1 base from J, with 9 bases in between. This CDR3 spans 14 amino acids. The CDR3 protein is CASSPPGSYNEQFF. The CDR3 region has the DNA TGTGCCAGCAGCCCCCCGGGATCCTACAATGAGCAGTTCTTC.

The rearrangement joins TRBV24-1 to TRBJ1-5; 9 bases map to TRBD1. Trimming took 3 bases from V and 2 from J; bases not matched to a gene: 13. This CDR3 spans 19 amino acids. Germline assignment: CDR1 KGHDR and CDR2 SFDVKD. The chain's CDR3 is CATSDPPGQGIGGNQPQHF. The CDR3 DNA reads TGTGCCACCAGTGATCCCCCGGGACAGGGTATTGGGGGCAATCAGCCCCAGCATTTT.

This sequence joins TRBV6-1 and TRBJ2-2; D possibly corresponds to TRBD1 (6 bases). V lost 2 bases, J lost 6 bases, and 16 bases lay in between. The CDR3 is made up of 16 amino acids. Germline assignment: CDR1 MNHNS and CDR2 SASEGT. CDR3 in amino acids: CASSEQWTALAGELFF. CDR3 in DNA: TGTGCCAGCAGTGAACAGTGGACAGCCCTCGCCGGGGAGCTGTTTTTT.

CDR3 bases: TGTGCCAGCAGCTTCGGGCAGGGCGGCTACACCTTC. Amino acid sequence: CASSFGQGGYTF. The rearrangement joins TRBV7-9 to TRBJ1-2; D might be TRBD1 (5 bases). V shed 3 bases and J shed 8 bases, with 10 bases lying between them. The V gene's germline CDR1 is SEHNR and CDR2 FQNEAQ (reference sequence). The CDR3 is made up of 12 amino acids.

V usage is TRBV30 and J usage is TRBJ1-2, with D tentatively TRBD1 (6 bases). Trimming pared 4 bases from V and 7 bases from J, leaving 10 bases between. The CDR3 spans 11 residues. Germline CDR1 GTSNPN, CDR2 SVGIG (reference sequence). CDR3 nucleotides: TGTGCCTGGAATCAGGGGAGTGGCTACACCTTC. It encodes CAWNQGSGYTF.

CDR3 loop: CASRETGAQGSPLHF. The CDR3 coding sequence is TGTGCCAGCAGAGAGACAGGGGCCCAGGGATCACCCCTCCACTTT. The J gene is TRBJ1-6, the V gene TRBV2; 8 nucleotides agree with TRBD1. The CDR3 contains 15 residues. The V gene's germline CDR1 is SNHLY and CDR2 FYNNEI. V dropped 6 bases and J dropped 10; count of bases not matched to a gene: 11.

In DNA, the CDR3 is TGTGCCATCGCGAGGGACGAGGACACTGAAGCTTTCTTT. It specifies CAIARDEDTEAFF. The V and J genes are TRBV10-3 and TRBJ1-1, with D possibly matching TRBD1 (5 bases). Per the germline V gene, CDR1 is ENHRY and CDR2 is SYGVKD. Trimming pared 8 bases from V and 3 bases from J, leaving 13 bases between. CDR3 length: 13 amino acids.

This chain links TRBV5-1 with TRBJ1-1, with D uncertain. CDR1 is SGHRS, CDR2 YFSETQ, per germline. The ends were cut back, 4 bases at V and 4 bases at J, with 23 bases in the middle. This CDR3 contains 17 residues. The CDR3: CASSPLDVAGGGTEAFF. The CDR3 DNA sequence: TGCGCCAGCAGCCCCCTTGATGTAGCGGGTGGCGGCACTGAAGCTTTCTTT.

This clone was recorded a few times. The chain couples TRBV3-1 (or the pseudogene TRBV3-2) to TRBJ2-2; 15 bases agree with TRBD2. V was clipped by 1 base and J by 8 bases; unmatched bases: 5. The CDR3 consists of 17 residues. In germline, CDR1 is LGHDT, CDR2 YNNKEL (reference sequence). The CDR3 DNA follows: TGTGCCAGCAGCCAAGTGGGGACTAGCGGGGGGCCGGGGGAGCTGTTTTTT. It specifies CASSQVGTSGGPGELFF.

The chain carries TRBV10-1 and TRBJ2-3; 7 bases are a match to TRBD1. Trimming removed 6 bases from V and 1 base from J; junction bases left unmatched: 4. The CDR3 has 14 residues. CDR1 and CDR2 from the germline V gene are WNHNN and SYGVQD (reference sequence). The CDR3 reads CASRAGTGTDTQYF. As DNA, the CDR3 is TGCGCCAGCAGGGCCGGGACAGGCACAGATACGCAGTATTTT.

This sequence joins TRBV6-6 and TRBJ2-6; D is uncertain. The V and J ends lost 8 bases and 3 bases respectively, with 2 bases between them. The CDR3 has 11 amino acids. CDR1 is MNHNY and CDR2 is SVGAGI in the germline V gene (reference sequence). In DNA, the CDR3 is TGTGCCAGCGGTGGGGCCAACGTCCTGACTTTC. Amino acids: CASGGANVLTF.

V usage is TRBV28 and J usage is TRBJ1-2; possibly TRBD1 for D (5 bases). There are 15 residues in the CDR3. V was cut by 2 bases and J by 0 bases, with 10 bases left in between. Germline CDR1 and CDR2: MDHEN and SYDVKM. For the CDR3, the DNA is TGTGCCAGCAGTTTAGGGGGGAGTGCTAACTATGGCTACACCTTC. Its translation: CASSLGGSANYGYTF.

This chain links TRBV6-4 with TRBJ2-1; weak D call: TRBD2 (6 bases). The CDR3 is made up of 13 amino acids. Between the trimmed V and J ends, which lost 4 bases and 6 bases, there was a span of 10 bases. The germline V gene encodes CDR1 MRHNA and CDR2 SNTAGT. The CDR3 spells CASSAQGGNEQFF. The CDR3 DNA is TGTGCCAGCAGTGCTCAGGGAGGCAATGAGCAGTTCTTC.

The rearrangement joins TRBV28 to TRBJ1-2; D remains unclear. V gave up 6 bases and J gave up 2 bases, with 13 bases separating them. The CDR3 is 14 amino acids. Germline V gene lookup returns CDR1 MDHEN and CDR2 SYDVKM. The CDR3 region is CASSPRETNYGYTF. In nucleotides, the CDR3 is TGTGCCAGCAGCCCCCGGGAGACCAACTATGGCTACACCTTC.

The chain recombines TRBV10-2 with TRBJ1-6; D is possibly TRBD1 (5 bases). Germline values: CDR1 WSHSY, CDR2 SAAADI. The length of the CDR3 is 13 residues. Trimming took off 5 bases at V and 8 bases at J, with 10 bases between the two ends. The DNA of the CDR3 is TGCGCCAGCAGTCAAAGCAGGGATTCACCCCTCCACTTT. It codes for CASSQSRDSPLHF.

This clone has a single count. This rearrangement joins TRBV5-8 to TRBJ2-5, with D hard to call. Trimming shortened V by 0 bases and J by 2 bases, and 8 bases separated the two germline ends. The CDR3 length is 14 residues. Germline CDR1 SGHTS, CDR2 YDEGEE. CDR3 DNA sequence: TGTGCCAGCAGCTTGGTCGTCAGTCAAGAGACCCAGTACTTC. It yields the protein CASSLVVSQETQYF. Complete variable domain (other parts from reference TRBV5-8 and TRBJ2-5): EAGVTQSPTHLIKTRGQQATLRCSPISGHTSVYWYQQALGLGLQFLLWYDEGEERNRGNFPPRFSGRQFPNYSSELNVNALELEDSALYLCASSLVVSQETQYFGPGTRLLVL.

The chain combines TRBV4-2 with TRBJ1-1; tentatively, D is TRBD1 (5 bases). The CDR3 is 15 residues long. From germline, CDR1 is LGHNA and CDR2 YNFKEQ. V lost 8 bases to trimming and J lost 1 base, with 17 bases between them. CDR3 in amino acids: CASRDPGGANTEAFF. Written as DNA, the CDR3 is TGTGCCAGCCGGGACCCAGGCGGGGCGAACACTGAAGCTTTCTTT.